This T cell receptor beta chain was recorded in a study of cytomegalovirus exposure and HLA in healthy donors (dated by TCRdb to about 2017). Background for the entire study: In an earlier analysis of fewer than 750 of the donors, approximately 300 Gb of sequence data and 90 million to 130 million unique TCR beta sequences from about 179 million T cells were reported. An early release covering some 640 HLA-typed donors comprised about 310 gigabases of sequencing data and around 86 million unique TCR sequences. Among the roughly 400 genotyped donors, more than 70% belonged to the genetic ancestry cluster associated with self-reported Caucasian donors. The study aimed to test whether signatures of past pathogen exposure could be identified by cataloging public T cell receptors. The study used immunosequencing to profile the T cell repertoires of 666 subjects and linked those repertoires to cytomegalovirus serostatus. Along with the approximately 650-subject first cohort, a separate validation cohort of around 110 different subjects was used. The study combined high-throughput TCR immunosequencing, statistical association of individual TCRs with disease status, and machine learning to predict cytomegalovirus infection status. A later analysis re-analyzed previously published TCR beta repertoires from about 730 donors and added high-resolution HLA genotyping to study TCR occurrence patterns. The later analysis used no new phenotypic data to find candidate immune exposures, relying instead on TCR beta sequences and their occurrence across donors. An earlier analysis of 587 of the donors used high-throughput TCR beta sequencing to judge whether each TCR beta V gene segment behaved as functional or pseudogenic. Donor age, sex, ethnicity and CMV serostatus were compiled alongside the repertoire data. A later genetic analysis took genome-wide SNP genotypes for about three fifths of the roughly 670 donors and used that subset as a discovery cohort. Every repertoire in the discovery cohort had been generated on one and the same sequencing platform. Both class I and class II loci were covered by HLA typing, at four-digit resolution. Typing coverage varied by locus: about 620-630 donors for A, B, C, DRB1 and DQB1; roughly 510 for DQA1; over 600 for DPA1; more than 450 for DPB1. Because of strong linkage in the cohort, roughly five DR-DQ haplotypes were treated as single units for association and clustering. Among almost 400 genotyped donors of the cohort, an average of approximately 240,000 unique TCR beta nucleotide sequences were sequenced per donor, 15% to 20% of them non-productive.

A word on this clone: Its antigen is still unknown. Within one base of it there is no much larger clone, and no base qualities were kept.

Libraries were made using the immunoSEQ multiplex PCR assay. For the multiplex PCR, a mixture combining 60 forward primers for TCR Vbeta segments and 13 reverse primers for TCR Jbeta segments was used. The CDR3 region of rearranged TCR beta genes was amplified from genomic DNA with a multiplex PCR assay. Amplified TCR beta libraries were sequenced as 87-base-pair reads on the Illumina HiSeq System. The study's own analysis went as follows. In a later analysis, roughly 80 million unique TCR beta chains were counted across the roughly 610 repertoires, and approximately 11 million of these chains were shared by at least two donors. A nearest-neighbor algorithm error-corrected the raw reads and collapsed the reads into unique sequences, merging closely related sequences to remove PCR and sequencing errors. To assign V, D and J gene segments, CDR3 sequences were aligned to IMGT reference sequences. For a sequence to be retained, at least a six-nucleotide match to both a V gene segment and a J gene segment was required. Rearrangements were called productive when the CDR3 lacked stop codons and stayed in frame with V and J; all others were non-productive. CDR3 was defined by IMGT convention, running from the second conserved V-encoded cysteine to the conserved J-encoded phenylalanine. The earlier analysis of some 600 of the donors excluded sequences that lacked an unambiguous match to a single V gene segment. In an earlier analysis of 450 to 750 of the donors, a V segment was called functional when productive rearrangements were above 56.7%, and segregating when the standard deviation between donors exceeded 5%. A statistical classification framework was developed to diagnose cytomegalovirus status using the catalog of TCR beta chain sequences. A later analysis assigned V and J genes by comparing TCR nucleotide sequences with IMGT/GENE-DB human TR gene sequences. Using the TCRdist pipeline, a later analysis assigned CDR3 sequences along with most-parsimonious VDJ recombination scenarios. A later analysis defined each TCR beta chain by its CDR3 amino acid sequence plus V-gene family, and excluded reads lacking a unique V-gene family. As a way to deal with suspected cross-contamination and a sequencing artifact, a later analysis dropped 450 to 600 nucleotide sequences that were highly shared and had low generation probability. A later analysis calculated a clonal expansion index for each public chain from normalized within-repertoire ranks of inferred template counts. In a later analysis, generation probabilities were computed using a VDJ recombination model fitted to out-of-frame rearrangements, and the results were checked against IGoR. A later analysis scored TCR-TCR, TCR-HLA and TCR-CMV co-occurrence with hypergeometric tests, applying a repertoire-size bias correction to TCR pairs. A later analysis estimated false discovery rates by permuting HLA or CMV assignments 20 times. A later analysis grouped co-occurring TCRs with DBSCAN, adding TCRdist sequence similarity when clustering within HLA-allele-positive subsets. For co-occurrence clustering, repertoires with fewer than 30,000 or more than 120,000 public chains were excluded, along with several repertoires with anomalous nucleotide sharing. TCRdb carries this immuneACCESS record with in-frame sequences only. Its versions omit some clonotypes, under half of them owing to an unresolved V gene in the studies checked, with the rest unexplained. V and J calls and clone size come straight from that table; D and trimming were deduced from the DNA. For this sample there are more than 50,000 clones; roughly 74% appear just once. The top ten constitute roughly a quarter of the sample.

The germline V gene specifies KGHSH as CDR1 and LQKENI as CDR2. Measured from the cysteine to the phenylalanine, the CDR3 is 14 residues long. Here the CDR3 DNA is all that survives: 42 bases in frame from base 1. Trimming takes 3 bases from V and 5 bases from J, and the germline ends sit 11 bases apart. What the research found in general, with its limitations: Most TCR sequences were observed very rarely across donors, whereas some public TCRs were present in many individuals. In a later analysis, TCR association rates were found to vary across HLA loci, with the most associated TCRs seen for DRB1 alleles and the fewest for HLA-C alleles. The study listed 164 TCR beta chains as associated with cytomegalovirus. According to a later analysis, parvovirus B19, influenza, CMV and Epstein-Barr virus appeared linked to several top co-occurrence clusters. In a later analysis, most CMV-associated TCR beta chains were found to appear HLA-restricted, with HLA associations seemingly driven largely by CMV exposure. Roughly uniform sequencing depth across donors was assumed in presence/absence analyses, although this assumption may not hold. A further reported finding was that TCR beta sequences accurately predicted the HLA-A and HLA-B alleles for most subjects in the first cohort. Some IMGT-functional V segments, including TRBV6-2 and TRBV6-3, could not be told apart with the 87-base-pair reads, so those segments were excluded. An association between a missense DCLRE1C variant and V-gene and J-gene trimming of TCR beta chains was found in a later genetic analysis and replicated in an independent cohort. CMV serostatus was the only immune exposure information available for the cohort. A later analysis associated about 16,000 TCR beta sequences with specific HLA alleles at a false discovery rate of 0.05. In a later analysis, HLA-associated TCR beta chains showed more clonal expansion and lower generation probabilities than non-associated chains that were equally common. A later genetic analysis reported fewer N-insertions in productive TCRs among donors in an Asian-associated ancestry cluster than the roughly 620-donor mean. Linkage disequilibrium might explain the correlated functional status among segregating V segments, but an unknown experimental factor could not be ruled out. Assigning TCR associations to individual alleles was difficult when HLA alleles, especially DR and DQ, strongly co-occurred. Seventeen rarely observed V segments, including chromosome 9 orphons, were excluded from the earlier analysis of 550 to 700 of the donors because counts were too low. A group of highly shared sequence variants was considered likely to be a technical artifact of the sequencing pipeline. Because some donors lacked HLA typing at each locus, the association tests relied only on the typed subset. In vitro tests confirmed that three of the cytomegalovirus-associated TCR beta chains recognize cytomegalovirus antigens. The cohort was sequenced for TCR beta chains only, and without alpha or paired-chain data the features that could be detected were limited. An earlier analysis of some 560 of the donors showed that most TCR beta V segments appeared in productive rearrangements either about 87% or about 30% of the time, which broadly matched IMGT annotations. The authors suggested that the approach could potentially be generalized to other disease states and immunological phenotypes. Cytomegalovirus status was reported to be diagnosed by the classifier with high specificity and sensitivity in both the original and validation cohorts.

The cohort was made up of about 670 healthy bone marrow donors. At the time of sampling, all cohort members were nominally healthy, though unrecorded immune exposures were likely present. The donor was CMV seropositive and was included in the group of 270 or so seropositive cohort members. Each donor provided a peripheral blood sample, and peripheral blood mononuclear cells were used for TCR beta sequencing. The Qiagen DNeasy Blood Extraction Kit was used to extract genomic DNA from the blood cell samples. The receptor was derived from a woman between 40 and 50 years old in good health and CMV-seropositive. The sample was PBMCs. The chain is assembled from TRBV18 and TRBJ1-5, with the D gene uncertain. The bases read TGTGCCAGCTCACCCTACGGGGAGCATCAGCCCCAGCATTTT. Its protein is CASSPYGEHQPQHF.